This T cell receptor beta chain was documented in a study of T-cell memory formation after mild COVID-19 (dated by TCRdb to the early 2020s). As for the study more broadly: TCR sequence clusters from the two donors were found to be largely donor specific. T-cell clones expanding and contracting after mild COVID-19 in a couple of donors were tracked by longitudinal TCRalpha and TCRbeta repertoire sequencing. The cohort was made up of two young adult volunteers, one female and one male, who were previously healthy.

The research as a whole found: Some responding clones were detected in pre-infection memory, suggesting pre-existing cross-reactive memory T cells joined the SARS-CoV-2 response. Only two mild cases were covered in the study, and larger cohorts including severe cases with pre-infection samples were considered necessary. Whether the second-wave clones peaking on day 37 were SARS-CoV-2 specific was not confirmed. Clones that contracted from day 15 to 85 showed balanced CD4/CD8 phenotypes, whereas a second wave of clones that expanded from day 15 to 37 leaned towards CD4+. Contracting CD4+ clones appeared mostly in the CM and EM memory subsets, whereas CD8+ clones were enriched in EMRA.

Ficoll-Paque density gradient centrifugation was used to isolate PBMCs. The sample holds a few counts of this clonotype. The specificity of this receptor is unknown. No much larger clone exists at a distance of one base, and base qualities are not known. For sequencing, an Illumina NovaSeq 6000 was employed. Using 5'RACE with constant-segment primers, TCRalpha and TCRbeta cDNA libraries were constructed, with sample barcodes and unique molecular identifiers added in the process. Trizol reagent was used to extract RNA from every sample. The libraries were amplified in two PCR steps, and the second step added a second sample barcode and Illumina TruSeq adapters. Sequencing of libraries was performed on an Illumina NovaSeq with 2 x 150 bp paired-end reads. Processing in the source paper ran as follows. Reads were demultiplexed and collapsed into UMI-guided consensus sequences with migec v1.2.7. Using mixcr v2.1.11, UMI consensuses were aligned to TRA and TRB V and J templates and then assembled into clonotypes. A clonotype was counted as expanded or contracted only when both edgeR and NoisET called the clonotype significant, with the noise models trained on biological replicates. For edgeR calls, a false discovery rate-adjusted p below 0.01 and a log2 fold-change threshold of 1 were applied. PCA with hierarchical clustering of max-normalized trajectories of the 1000 most abundant clonotypes was used as exploratory dynamics analysis. Each responding clone was given a CD4 or CD8 phenotype based on the CD4+ and CD8+ repertoires, which had been sequenced separately. TCRdb reworked the public reads: Q25 trimming with fastp, MiXCR clone assembly, productive beta chains retained. One record per CDR3 amino acid sequence lists the most common genes and DNA. The V and J calls, along with clone size, are taken from TCRdb and not from the paper's own processing. The sample table lists roughly 150,000 distinct CDR3 sequences, 13% of them with a count of one. The ten biggest clones cover approximately 3.6% of the sample.

This receptor was identified in a man aged 18-30 years who had mild COVID-19 (a few samples of this study predate the infection). The sample titles of this study are shuffled in the database, so cell type and time point are left out; the donor was told from shared clones. Sequences were obtained from PBMCs or a T cell subset sorted from them (not recorded which).

CDR3 loop: CASSLRRGTDTQYF. The sequenced DNA is TGTGCCAGCAGCCTCCGACGCGGCACAGATACGCAGTATTTT. This sequence uses TRBV12-3 or TRBV12-4 and TRBJ2-3, with the identity of the D gene unclear. V gives up 6 bases and J gives up 1 base, and the segment between their germline ends measures 11 bases. Taken from cysteine to phenylalanine, the CDR3 has 14 residues. The only DNA kept is the CDR3, 42 bases in frame from the first base.